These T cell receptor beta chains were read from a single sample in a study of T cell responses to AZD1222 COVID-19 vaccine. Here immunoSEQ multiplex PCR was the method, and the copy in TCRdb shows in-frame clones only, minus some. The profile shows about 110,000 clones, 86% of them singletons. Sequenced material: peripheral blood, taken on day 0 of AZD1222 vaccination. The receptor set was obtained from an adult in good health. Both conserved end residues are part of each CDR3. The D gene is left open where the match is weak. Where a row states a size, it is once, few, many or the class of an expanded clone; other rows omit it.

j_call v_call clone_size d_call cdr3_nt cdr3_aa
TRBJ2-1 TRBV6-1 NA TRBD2 TGTGCCAGCAGTGTCAGCGGGGGGGCCTGGGGCAATGAGCAGTTCTTC CASSVSGGAWGNEQFF
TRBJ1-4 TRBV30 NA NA TGTGCCTGGGAACTTCAGCGGAATGAAAAACTGTTTTTT CAWELQRNEKLFF
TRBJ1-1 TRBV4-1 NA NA TGCGCCAGCAGCCCTGGGAGGGCAGGCTACACTGAAGCTTTCTTT CASSPGRAGYTEAFF
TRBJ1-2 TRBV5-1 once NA TGCGCCAGCAGCTCCGGGACGGCTAACTATGGCTACACCTTC CASSSGTANYGYTF
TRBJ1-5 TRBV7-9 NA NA TGTGCCAGCACCTCAAGGGGGGGAGGTCAGCCCCAGCATTTT CASTSRGGGQPQHF
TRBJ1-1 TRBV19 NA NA TGTGCCAGTAGTGGATGGACAGCCACGAACACTGAAGCTTTCTTT CASSGWTATNTEAFF
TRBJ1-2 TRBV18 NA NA TGTGCCAGCTCACCACAGGGAAGCGGGTTGAACTATGGCTACACCTTC CASSPQGSGLNYGYTF
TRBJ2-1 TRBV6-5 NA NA TGTGCCAGCAGTTACAGCCTTAGCTCCTACAATGAGCAGTTCTTC CASSYSLSSYNEQFF
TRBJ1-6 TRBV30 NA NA TGTGCCTGCCGGGGGAACGCGGGAGATTCACCCCTCCACTTT CACRGNAGDSPLHF
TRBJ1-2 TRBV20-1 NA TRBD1 TGCAGTGCTAGTCGCGGGGACAGGGGGCACTATGGCTACACCTTC CSASRGDRGHYGYTF
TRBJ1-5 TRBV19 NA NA TGTGCCAGTAGTATTTGGGAAGGACAGCCCCAGCATTTT CASSIWEGQPQHF